These T cell receptor beta chains were read from a single sample in a study of blood T cells in healthy people across ages. TCRdb re-called the 5' RACE reads with MiXCR, one entry per CDR3 protein. The profile shows a few hundred thousand distinct CDR3 sequences, 27% of them singletons. Sequencing was done on a sample of blood. All receptors come from a woman between 65 and 79 years old in good health. CDR3s include the opening cysteine and the closing phenylalanine or tryptophan. A D gene is named only where the DNA matches it firmly. Expanded clones are given a class, and other clones once, few, many or no size at all.

v_call	clone_size	d_call	j_call	cdr3_nt	cdr3_aa
TRBV4-2	many	TRBD2	TRBJ2-1	TGTGCCAGCAGCCAAGATGTCGCGGGGGGGCCTCTCTATGAGCAGTTCTTC	CASSQDVAGGPLYEQFF
TRBV6-2/TRBV6-3	-	-	TRBJ2-7	TGTGCCAGCAGTTACCCGGGTGCCCCCTACGAGCAGTACTTC	CASSYPGAPYEQYF
TRBV7-3	-	-	TRBJ2-1	TGTGCCAGCAGCTTAGGTAACTCCTACAATGAGCAGTTCTTC	CASSLGNSYNEQFF
TRBV4-3	-	-	TRBJ1-1	TGCGCCAGCAGCCAAACTTCCCGGGTCAACACTGAAGCTTTCTTT	CASSQTSRVNTEAFF
TRBV9	-	TRBD1	TRBJ1-3	TGTGCCAGCAGCCCACGACAGGGGATCGCCCTTGGCGGAAACACCATATATTTT	CASSPRQGIALGGNTIYF
TRBV3-1	few	-	TRBJ2-5	TGTGCCAGCAGCCTCTCTACTATGATAAGGGAGACCCAGTACTTC	CASSLSTMIRETQYF
TRBV20-1	-	TRBD1	TRBJ1-5	TGCAGTGCTAGTTTAGACGGCAGGGGGAATCAGCCCCAGCATTTT	CSASLDGRGNQPQHF
TRBV6-1	many	TRBD1	TRBJ2-5	TGTGCCAGCAGTTCAAAGACAGGGGGCATGGAGACCCAGTACTTC	CASSSKTGGMETQYF
TRBV2	-	TRBD1	TRBJ1-4	TGTGCCTGCCGGGACAGGGGATTGATTAATGAAAAACTGTTTTTT	CACRDRGLINEKLFF
TRBV5-5	-	TRBD1	TRBJ2-3	TGTGCCAGCAGCGAGGGTAGACAGGGATCGGATACGCAGTATTTT	CASSEGRQGSDTQYF
TRBV7-2	few	TRBD2	TRBJ2-7	TGTGCCAGCAGATTAAGCGGGGGGGGCTACGAGCAGTACTTC	CASRLSGGGYEQYF
TRBV12-5	few	TRBD2	TRBJ2-3	TGTGCTAGTGGTTTGGGACTAGCGGGGGGAGATACGCAGTATTTT	CASGLGLAGGDTQYF